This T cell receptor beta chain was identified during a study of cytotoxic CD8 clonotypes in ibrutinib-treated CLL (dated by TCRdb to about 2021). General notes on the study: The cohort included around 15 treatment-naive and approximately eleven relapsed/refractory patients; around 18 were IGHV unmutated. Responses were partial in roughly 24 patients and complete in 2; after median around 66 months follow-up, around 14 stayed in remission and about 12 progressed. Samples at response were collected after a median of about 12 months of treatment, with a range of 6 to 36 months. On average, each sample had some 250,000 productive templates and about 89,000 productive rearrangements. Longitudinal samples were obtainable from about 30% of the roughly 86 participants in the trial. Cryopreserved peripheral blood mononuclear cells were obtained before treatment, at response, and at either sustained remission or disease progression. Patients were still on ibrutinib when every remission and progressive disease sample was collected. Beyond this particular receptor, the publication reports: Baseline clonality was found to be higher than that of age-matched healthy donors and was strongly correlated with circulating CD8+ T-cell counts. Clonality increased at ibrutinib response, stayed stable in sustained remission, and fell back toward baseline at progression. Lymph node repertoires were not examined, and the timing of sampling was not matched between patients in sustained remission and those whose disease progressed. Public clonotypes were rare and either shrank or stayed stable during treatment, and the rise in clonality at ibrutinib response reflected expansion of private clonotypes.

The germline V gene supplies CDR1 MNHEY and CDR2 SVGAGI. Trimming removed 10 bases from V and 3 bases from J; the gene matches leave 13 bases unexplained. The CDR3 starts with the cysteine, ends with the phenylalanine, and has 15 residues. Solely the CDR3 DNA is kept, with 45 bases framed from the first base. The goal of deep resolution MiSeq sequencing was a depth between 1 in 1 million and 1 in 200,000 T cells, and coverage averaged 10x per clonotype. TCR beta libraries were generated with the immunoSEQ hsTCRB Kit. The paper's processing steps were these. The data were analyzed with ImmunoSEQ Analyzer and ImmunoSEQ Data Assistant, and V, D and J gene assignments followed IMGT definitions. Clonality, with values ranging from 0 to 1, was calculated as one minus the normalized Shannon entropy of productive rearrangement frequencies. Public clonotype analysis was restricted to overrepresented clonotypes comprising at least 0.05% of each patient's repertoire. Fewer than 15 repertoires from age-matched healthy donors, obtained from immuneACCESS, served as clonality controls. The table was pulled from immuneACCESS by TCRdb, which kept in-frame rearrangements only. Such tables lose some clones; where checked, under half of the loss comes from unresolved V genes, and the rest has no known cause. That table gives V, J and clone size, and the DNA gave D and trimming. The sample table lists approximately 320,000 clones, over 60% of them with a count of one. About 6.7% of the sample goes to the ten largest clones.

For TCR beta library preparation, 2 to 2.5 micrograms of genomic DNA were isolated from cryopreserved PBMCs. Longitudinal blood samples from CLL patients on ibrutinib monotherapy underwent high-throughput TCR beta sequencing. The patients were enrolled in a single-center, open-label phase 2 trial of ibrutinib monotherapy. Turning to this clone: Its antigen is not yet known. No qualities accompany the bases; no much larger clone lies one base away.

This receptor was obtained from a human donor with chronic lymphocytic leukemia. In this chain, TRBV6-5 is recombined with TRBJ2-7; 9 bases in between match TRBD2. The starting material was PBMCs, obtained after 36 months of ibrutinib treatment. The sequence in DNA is TGTGCCACCACCCCATGGGGGACTAGCCACTACGAGCAGTACTTC. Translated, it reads CATTPWGTSHYEQYF.